This TCR beta chain was sequenced in a study of STAT5B mutations in CD4+ large granular lymphocyte leukemia. TCRdb keeps only in-frame clones here, not all; method: immunoSEQ multiplex PCR. Among 35,000 to 40,000 clones listed, under 85% were seen once. This clone turned up a few times. Control samples were healthy donors' buffy coats. Trimming took 5 bases from V and 0 from J, leaving 10 bases between them. The CDR3 has 15 amino acids. Per the germline V gene, CDR1 is SGHNT and CDR2 is YENEEA. This TCR came from a human donor in good health. Sequencing was carried out using CD4+ T cells from blood buffy coats. The genes are TRBV11-3 and TRBJ2-2; D may match TRBD1 or TRBD2 (5 bases each). CDR3: CASSPGPSNTGELFF. CDR3 DNA sequence: TGTGCCAGCAGCCCGGGACCCTCGAACACCGGGGAGCTGTTTTTT. Drawing the rest from reference TRBV11-3 and TRBJ2-2, the complete variable domain is EAGVVQSPRYKIIEKKQPVAFWCNPISGHNTLYWYLQNLGQGPELLIRYENEEAVDDSQLPKDRFSAERLKGVDSTLKIQPAELGDSAVYLCASSPGPSNTGELFFGEGSRLTVL.